Listed here is a single T cell receptor beta chain. What it binds is unknown. Systemic immunosuppression or a history of autoimmune disease excluded patients. The repertoire was sequenced with immunoSEQ multiplex PCR; TCRdb's copy has only in-frame clones and lacks some. The sample lists approximately 52,000 clones, 83% occurring once. V lost 6 bases and J lost 4, with 9 bases in between. The CDR3 contains 11 residues. Germline V gene data show CDR1 as SQVTM and CDR2 as ANQGSEA. These data come from a study of OX40 agonist ivuxolimab in advanced cancers. Whole-study context: Males comprised approximately 84% of the group, whose mean age was approximately 60 years (range roughly 20 to 85).

Findings and limits, study-wide: Some of the nonresponding patients also showed low levels of normalized T-cell clonal expansion. More expanded clones were found, on average, in CD8+ than in CD4+ T cells.

This receptor was obtained from an adult with an advanced solid tumor such as melanoma, head and neck, liver or kidney cancer. This rearrangement joins TRBV29-1 to TRBJ1-2; D is uncertain. Sequences were derived from CD4+ or CD8+ T cells sorted from blood, sampled in a trial of the OX40 agonist ivuxolimab. The DNA for the CDR3 is TGCAGCGTGGAGAGTAGCTATGGCTACACCTTC. This translates into CSVESSYGYTF.